The rows below give T cell receptor beta chains drawn from one sample of a study of blood T cells in healthy people across ages. TCRdb used MiXCR to reprocess the 5' RACE reads, holding one entry per CDR3 protein. This table holds approximately 810,000 distinct CDR3 sequences, roughly 26% found once. Sequencing was done on a sample of blood. These receptors were taken from a woman aged 80 or over in good health. Both conserved end residues are part of each CDR3. The D gene is left open where the match is weak. Size is omitted from some rows. Given values are once, few, many or a class for expanded clones.

J gene	V gene	D gene	clone size	CDR3 protein	CDR3 DNA
TRBJ1-1	TRBV7-9	TRBD1	NA	CATPRTGSTEAFF	TGTGCCACCCCTCGGACAGGGAGCACTGAAGCTTTCTTT
TRBJ2-3	TRBV12-3/TRBV12-4	NA	NA	CASSVNADAQYF	TGTGCCAGCAGCGTGAACGCAGATGCGCAGTATTTT
TRBJ2-7	TRBV7-2	TRBD1	few	CASSPTGDEQYF	TGTGCCAGCTCCCCGACAGGGGATGAGCAGTACTTC
TRBJ2-1	TRBV7-2	NA	NA	CASSLAQSGSYNEQFF	TGTGCCAGCAGCTTAGCGCAAAGCGGATCCTACAATGAGCAGTTCTTC
TRBJ2-3	TRBV3-1	NA	many	CASSQAGTIRTDTQYF	TGTGCCAGCAGCCAAGCCGGGACAATCCGCACAGATACGCAGTATTTT
TRBJ2-1	TRBV7-2	NA	many	CASSLYLEGEQFF	TGTGCCAGCAGCCTCTACCTGGAAGGTGAGCAGTTCTTC
TRBJ1-2	TRBV4-3	NA	many	CASSQEFHSVYGYTF	TGCGCCAGCAGCCAAGAATTTCACAGCGTTTATGGCTACACCTTC
TRBJ1-1	TRBV29-1	NA	NA	CSVGARRGDKNTEAFF	TGCAGCGTTGGAGCCAGGAGGGGCGATAAGAACACTGAAGCTTTCTTT
TRBJ2-3	TRBV9	NA	NA	CASSTGKTRNTQYF	TGTGCCAGCAGCACGGGCAAAACCCGAAATACGCAGTATTTT
TRBJ2-5	TRBV2	TRBD2	many	CASRETGTSMETQYF	TGTGCCAGCAGAGAGACCGGGACTAGCATGGAGACCCAGTACTTC
TRBJ1-4	TRBV19	NA	NA	CASSTDRRPNEKLFF	TGTGCCAGTAGTACCGACAGGCGCCCTAATGAAAAACTGTTTTTT
TRBJ1-1	TRBV7-9	NA	few	CASTPREAFF	TGTGCCAGCACCCCAAGGGAAGCTTTCTTT
TRBJ2-7	TRBV5-1	TRBD1	many	CASSGTGVGEQYF	TGCGCCAGCAGCGGAACAGGGGTGGGCGAGCAGTACTTC
TRBJ1-2	TRBV6-1	TRBD1	NA	CACSDPGGRNYGYTF	TGTGCCTGCAGTGACCCAGGGGGCAGAAACTATGGCTACACCTTC
TRBJ2-1	TRBV5-1	TRBD1	many	CASSLRDSRYNEQFF	TGCGCCAGCAGCTTACGGGACAGCAGATACAATGAGCAGTTCTTC
TRBJ1-1	TRBV7-9	NA	NA	CASSLGSPSIAFF	TGTGCCAGCAGCCTTGGTTCACCGTCGATCGCTTTCTTT
TRBJ2-7	TRBV6-2/TRBV6-3	NA	many	CASSFGGNFYEQYF	TGTGCCAGCAGTTTTGGGGGGAACTTCTACGAGCAGTACTTC
TRBJ1-6	TRBV6-2/TRBV6-3	NA	NA	CASDPRGDWGNSPLHF	TGTGCCTCCGATCCCCGCGGGGACTGGGGTAATTCACCCCTCCACTTT
TRBJ2-1	TRBV7-2	TRBD2	many	CASSLGTRRFNEQFF	TGTGCCAGCAGCCTCGGGACTAGGAGGTTCAATGAGCAGTTCTTC
TRBJ2-5	TRBV6-1	NA	many	CASTIEGGETQYF	TGTGCCAGCACCATTGAGGGGGGGGAGACCCAGTACTTC
TRBJ1-2	TRBV18	NA	NA	CASSPPSRANYGYTF	TGTGCCAGCTCACCACCCAGCAGGGCTAACTATGGCTACACCTTC
TRBJ2-3	TRBV3-1	NA	many	CASSHPRSRGGTDTQYF	TGTGCCAGCAGCCACCCCAGGAGCAGGGGAGGCACAGATACGCAGTATTTT
TRBJ2-1	TRBV15	NA	NA	CATSRTPGGPYNEQFF	TGTGCCACCAGCAGAACCCCCGGGGGACCTTACAATGAGCAGTTCTTC
TRBJ1-1	TRBV11-1	NA	NA	CASTTSYTEAFF	TGTGCCAGCACCACTTCTTACACTGAAGCTTTCTTT
TRBJ1-4	TRBV6-2/TRBV6-3	NA	NA	CASSPRSEKLFF	TGTGCCAGCAGCCCGAGGTCAGAAAAACTGTTTTTT
TRBJ1-1	TRBV28	NA	few	CASTQPGVDKAFF	TGTGCCAGCACTCAACCGGGCGTTGATAAAGCTTTCTTT
TRBJ2-5	TRBV4-3	NA	many	CASSQEREETQYF	TGCGCCAGCAGCCAAGAACGCGAGGAGACCCAGTACTTC
TRBJ2-3	TRBV5-5	NA	NA	CASSRERSRDTQYF	TGTGCCAGCAGCCGAGAGAGGTCCAGAGATACGCAGTATTTT
TRBJ2-2	TRBV7-2	TRBD1	NA	CASSPRQGARFGELFF	TGTGCCAGCAGCCCGCGACAGGGGGCCCGCTTCGGGGAGCTGTTTTTT
TRBJ2-3	TRBV7-2	TRBD2	many	CASSGRGGPDTQYF	TGTGCCAGCAGCGGGCGGGGGGGCCCAGATACGCAGTATTTT
TRBJ2-5	TRBV3-1	NA	many	CASSQDPETQYF	TGTGCCAGCAGCCAAGATCCGGAGACCCAGTACTTC
TRBJ2-5	TRBV9	NA	once	CASSVRFQGETQYF	TGTGCCAGCAGCGTACGGTTCCAGGGAGAGACCCAGTACTTC
TRBJ2-2	TRBV5-1	NA	NA	CASSLRNAGELFF	TGCGCCAGCAGTCTTAGGAACGCCGGGGAGCTGTTTTTT
TRBJ2-5	TRBV6-1	NA	many	CASSAPGAEYF	TGTGCCAGCAGTGCCCCAGGGGCTGAGTACTTC
TRBJ2-5	TRBV13	TRBD2	NA	CASSSSGLARETQYF	TGTGCCAGCAGCTCATCGGGACTAGCGAGAGAGACCCAGTACTTC
TRBJ1-2	TRBV2	NA	NA	CASSTDAIYGYTF	TGTGCCAGCAGTACGGATGCCATCTATGGCTACACCTTC
TRBJ2-5	TRBV29-1	NA	NA	CSASFETQYF	TGCAGCGCCTCCTTTGAGACCCAGTACTTC
TRBJ1-4	TRBV12-3/TRBV12-4	NA	NA	CASRVTGATNEKLFF	TGTGCCAGCAGGGTCACGGGGGCAACTAATGAAAAACTGTTTTTT
TRBJ1-2	TRBV20-1	TRBD1	NA	CSAYTSRDSYGYTF	TGCAGTGCTTACACCTCCCGGGACAGCTACGGCTACACCTTC
TRBJ1-2	TRBV3-1	NA	many	CASSQVGGINYGYTF	TGTGCCAGCAGCCAAGTGGGAGGGATCAACTATGGCTACACCTTC
TRBJ2-3	TRBV20-1	NA	many	CSAREEGVPPDTQYF	TGCAGTGCTAGAGAGGAAGGGGTGCCCCCAGATACGCAGTATTTT
TRBJ1-2	TRBV12-3/TRBV12-4	NA	many	CASSPSRSKGYGYTF	TGTGCCAGCAGTCCCAGCCGGTCAAAAGGCTATGGCTACACCTTC
TRBJ1-2	TRBV6-1	TRBD1	few	CASSGQGEEIYGYTF	TGTGCCAGCAGTGGACAGGGGGAGGAGATCTATGGCTACACCTTC
TRBJ2-5	TRBV6-2/TRBV6-3	NA	many	CASGGPAGETQYF	TGTGCCAGCGGGGGCCCAGCCGGGGAGACCCAGTACTTC
TRBJ2-5	TRBV20-1	NA	many	CSAPLTGAGRTQYF	TGCAGTGCTCCCTTAACCGGGGCCGGGCGGACCCAGTACTTC
TRBJ2-7	TRBV7-2	TRBD2	many	CASSLETGGGYEQYF	TGTGCCAGCAGCTTAGAGACGGGGGGGGGTTACGAGCAGTACTTC
TRBJ2-7	TRBV6-2/TRBV6-3	NA	NA	CARNSLHLGLEQYF	TGTGCCAGGAATAGCCTACACCTGGGGTTGGAGCAGTACTTC
TRBJ1-5	TRBV4-3	NA	few	CASSQDGGINQPQHF	TGCGCCAGCAGCCAAGATGGGGGGATAAATCAGCCCCAGCATTTT
TRBJ2-1	TRBV5-6	NA	many	CASSLRGAMGEQFF	TGTGCCAGCAGCTTGCGGGGGGCAATGGGTGAGCAGTTCTTC
TRBJ2-1	TRBV20-1	TRBD1	few	CSATPDRGLGNEQFF	TGCAGTGCTACCCCTGACAGGGGGCTGGGCAATGAGCAGTTCTTC
TRBJ2-1	TRBV4-2	TRBD1	NA	CASSQECRQGAHNEQFF	TGTGCCAGCAGCCAAGAATGCCGACAGGGGGCCCACAATGAGCAGTTCTTC
TRBJ2-3	TRBV27	NA	NA	CASTVGRDTQYF	TGTGCCAGCACCGTAGGGAGGGATACGCAGTATTTT
TRBJ2-7	TRBV20-1	TRBD1	many	CSAQGQGVTYEQYF	TGCAGTGCCCAAGGACAGGGGGTCACCTACGAGCAGTACTTC
TRBJ1-4	TRBV7-9	NA	few	CASSLSGGGRTNEKLFF	TGTGCCAGCAGCCTCAGTGGAGGGGGAAGAACTAATGAAAAACTGTTTTTT